This TCR beta chain was recovered during a study of neoadjuvant nivolumab and ipilimumab in lung cancer. Study as a whole: Patients got nivolumab 3 mg/kg on days 1, 15 and 29; combination added ipilimumab 1 mg/kg day 1.

Details on this clone: Its specificity is unknown.

TCRdb's table, derived via immunoSEQ multiplex PCR, lists solely in-frame clones and lacks some. This table has around 30,000 clones, around 80% appearing once. The CDR3 runs to 12 residues. Trimming left V 5 bases short and J 7 bases short, with 12 bases between. Germline V gene sequence: CDR1 MNHEY, CDR2 SVGAGI. Study-level results: Compared with tumor-adjacent uninvolved lung, resected tumors showed greater richness and clonality. Higher pretherapy blood TCR richness went with higher resected-tumor richness. Only a small number of samples underwent TCR sequencing.

The sequencing here drew on peripheral blood, taken before neoadjuvant nivolumab, alone or with ipilimumab. The sequence derives from an adult with non-small cell lung cancer. The chain has TRBV6-5 and TRBJ2-7, with D hard to call. The CDR3 DNA is TGTGCCAGCAGTCCGGCGGTGGGGGAGCAGTACTTC. This gives the protein CASSPAVGEQYF.